The 28 T cell receptor beta chains listed next were all sequenced from one sample in a study of blood T cell repertoires in COVID-19. Clones were sequenced by immunoSEQ multiplex PCR, and TCRdb holds only the in-frame ones, with some missing. The data show 140,000 to 150,000 clones, about 90% seen once. Sequencing was carried out using peripheral blood. These receptors were taken from a human donor in a cohort sampled during active COVID-19.

The V call is TRBV7-3, the J call TRBJ2-3, with 8 nucleotides matching TRBD1. This CDR3 is 15 amino acids long. Per the germline V gene, CDR1 is SGHTA and CDR2 is FQGTGA. With V trimmed by 6 bases and J by 5 bases, 10 bases remained unmatched. The CDR3 protein is CASSLRQGREDTQYF. The CDR3 DNA reads as TGTGCCAGCAGTCTTAGACAGGGGCGCGAAGATACGCAGTATTTT.

The V and J genes are TRBV4-3 and TRBJ1-1; perhaps TRBD1 as D (6 bases). The V end was cut by 1 base, the J end by 3 bases, with 12 bases between. The germline gives CDR1 LGHNA, CDR2 YSLEER. The CDR3 loop spans 15 amino acids. CDR3 DNA: TGCGCCAGCAGCCAAGGAACAGGGAGACACACTGAAGCTTTCTTT. Its protein product is CASSQGTGRHTEAFF.

This chain uses TRBV6-4 with TRBJ1-5, with 10 bases that match TRBD1. Germline V gives CDR1 MRHNA, CDR2 SNTAGT. CDR3 size: 16 residues. The V segment lost 2 bases and the J segment 4 bases; nucleotides outside the gene matches: 5. As DNA, the CDR3 is TGTGCCAGCAGTGACCGGGACAGGGGTCATAATCAGCCCCAGCATTTT. Residues: CASSDRDRGHNQPQHF.

The chain couples TRBV6-2 or TRBV6-3 to TRBJ2-1, with 7 positions matching TRBD2. This CDR3 contains 18 residues. The trim removed 4 bases at V and 5 bases at J, leaving 17 bases unmatched. CDR1 MNHEY and CDR2 SVGEGT come from the germline V gene. CDR3 in amino acids: CASSSPRAWGGIDNEQFF. CDR3 coding DNA: TGTGCCAGCAGTTCCCCCCGGGCGTGGGGGGGAATTGACAATGAGCAGTTCTTC.

This rearrangement joins TRBV7-9 to TRBJ1-4; D call uncertain. Looked up from germline, CDR1 is SEHNR and CDR2 is FQNEAQ (reference sequence). The V and J ends lost 7 bases and 0 bases respectively, with 12 bases between them. This CDR3 is built from 15 residues. The DNA of the CDR3 is TGTGCCAGCAAGAAGCAGGTGGCAACTAATGAAAAACTGTTTTTT. Its protein product is CASKKQVATNEKLFF.

The chain has TRBV30 and TRBJ2-7; TRBD2 matches at 14 bases. Germline lookup yields CDR1 GTSNPN and CDR2 SVGIG (reference sequence). Losses at the gene ends were 5 bases for V and 3 bases for J; bases not matched to a gene: 0. CDR3 length: 13 amino acids. The CDR3 region is CAWGTSGSYEQYF. The DNA for the CDR3 is TGTGCCTGGGGGACTAGCGGGAGCTACGAGCAGTACTTC.

The V and J genes are TRBV2 and TRBJ1-4; a weak D match, TRBD1 (6 bases). V shed 6 bases and J shed 0 bases, with 14 bases lying between them. The CDR3 consists of 16 residues. Germline V lookup: CDR1 SNHLY, CDR2 FYNNEI. DNA for the CDR3: TGTGCCAGCAGGTCCGGTTGGACAGCAACTAATGAAAAACTGTTTTTT. It is translated as CASRSGWTATNEKLFF.

CDR3 amino acids: CASSQGGGLAGITDTQYF. The CDR3 DNA is TGTGCCAGCAGCCAGGGGGGGGGACTAGCGGGAATCACAGATACGCAGTATTTT. The chain carries TRBV3-1 (or the pseudogene TRBV3-2) and TRBJ2-3, with 13 bases aligning to TRBD2. V lost 3 bases and J lost 2; bases outside the gene matches: 8. CDR3 length: 18 residues. Germline assignment: CDR1 LGHDT and CDR2 YNNKEL (reference sequence).

This rearrangement joins TRBV6-5 to TRBJ2-1; 8 bases align to TRBD1. This CDR3 contains 15 residues. CDR1 is MNHEY and CDR2 is SVGAGI in the germline V gene. The J segment lost 5 bases and the V segment lost 6 bases, leaving 9 bases of the junction unmatched. CDR3 DNA sequence: TGTGCCAGCAGCTCAGGGGGCCTAACTCACAATGAGCAGTTCTTC. It codes for CASSSGGLTHNEQFF.

The chain joins TRBV4-3 to TRBJ2-1; tentative D call: TRBD2 (5 bases). Germline CDR1 and CDR2: LGHNA and YSLEER. The CDR3 sequence is 17 residues long. Trimming removed 3 bases at V and 3 bases at J, with 18 bases between. The CDR3 sequence is CASSQDLTGGLYNEQFF. The CDR3, as DNA: TGCGCCAGCAGCCAGGATTTGACGGGCGGGCTCTACAATGAGCAGTTCTTC.

The chain employs TRBV6-1 and TRBJ1-1, with TRBD1 identical over 8 bases. The junction had 8 bases not matched to a gene; V was cut back by 1 base and J by 1 base. CDR1 and CDR2 from the germline V gene are MNHNS and SASEGT. The CDR3 is 17 residues long. CDR3 nucleotide sequence: TGTGCCAGCAGTGAAGGGTTAATGGGACAGGCGAACACTGAAGCTTTCTTT. Its protein is CASSEGLMGQANTEAFF.

This clone was counted a few times. The chain recombines TRBV30 with TRBJ1-1, with D perhaps TRBD1 (6 bases). V was clipped by 1 base and J by 5 bases, with 14 bases between them. The CDR3 is 14 amino acids. The V gene's germline CDR1 is GTSNPN and CDR2 SVGIG (reference sequence). This CDR3 is CAWSGLRGWTEAFF. CDR3 DNA: TGTGCCTGGAGTGGTTTGAGGGGGTGGACTGAAGCTTTCTTT.

The chain links TRBV28 to TRBJ2-7; 7 positions match TRBD2. CDR3 size: 15 residues. Losses at the gene ends were 6 bases for V and 0 bases for J; bases not matched to a gene: 8. Germline CDR1 is MDHEN and CDR2 is SYDVKM. Written as DNA, the CDR3 is TGTGCCAGCAGGAGCGCTGCGGGAGCCTCCTACGAGCAGTACTTC. The encoded protein is CASRSAAGASYEQYF.

The chain uses TRBV3-1 (or the pseudogene TRBV3-2) and TRBJ1-4, with TRBD1 matching over 8 bases. Germline V gene sequence: CDR1 LGHDT, CDR2 YNNKEL (reference sequence). The CDR3 extends over 14 amino acids. V lost 4 bases to trimming and J lost 7 bases; unmatched junction nucleotides: 5. DNA for the CDR3: TGTGCCAGCAGCCTGACAGGGGAGCGTGAAAAACTGTTTTTT. Encoded protein: CASSLTGEREKLFF.

This clone was observed once. The chain's CDR3 is CASSPGSGSRNEQFF. The CDR3, as DNA: TGTGCCAGCTCACCGGGTAGCGGGAGTAGAAATGAGCAGTTCTTC. The genes are TRBV18 and TRBJ2-1, with TRBD2 matching 9 bases. The CDR3 contains 15 residues. CDR1 is KGHSH, CDR2 LQKENI, per germline. The V gene end was trimmed by 3 bases and the J gene end by 7 bases; junction bases not matched to a gene: 7. Complete variable domain (other parts from reference TRBV18 and TRBJ2-1): NAGVMQNPRHLVRRRGQEARLRCSPMKGHSHVYWYRQLPEEGLKFMVYLQKENIIDESGMPKERFSAEFPKEGPSILRIQQVVRGDSAAYFCASSPGSGSRNEQFFGPGTRLTVL.

This clone is a singleton in its sample. The rearrangement links TRBV2 to TRBJ2-7, with 7 nucleotides matching TRBD1. CDR3 length equals 15 residues. V trimming: 1 base; J trimming: 2 bases; junction bases outside the gene matches: 5. Germline-derived CDR1 and CDR2 are SNHLY and FYNNEI. CDR3 sequence (DNA): TGTGCCAGCAGTGAAGGGGGACAGCCGCCCTACGAGCAGTACTTC. Its translation: CASSEGGQPPYEQYF.

This clone has only one observation. The chain recombines TRBV5-1 with TRBJ2-5; no clear D. Trimming pared 1 base from V and 2 bases from J, leaving 9 bases between. Looked up from germline, CDR1 is SGHRS and CDR2 is YFSETQ. The CDR3 covers 14 residues. The CDR3 DNA is TGCGCCAGCAGCTTGCAACAGTCGCAAGAGACCCAGTACTTC. Translating gives CASSLQQSQETQYF.

The CDR3 DNA reads as TGTGCCTGGAACGGGGGTAGCAATCAGCCCCAGCATTTT. It encodes CAWNGGSNQPQHF. The chain uses TRBV30 and TRBJ1-5; the D gene is possibly TRBD1 (5 bases). Per the germline V gene, CDR1 is GTSNPN and CDR2 is SVGIG (reference sequence). Trimming removed 4 bases at V and 0 bases at J, with 7 bases between. CDR3 length equals 13 residues.

The chain links TRBV28 to TRBJ1-2; maybe TRBD1 (5 bases). Trimming took 4 bases from V and 4 from J, leaving 7 bases between them. CDR1 is MDHEN and CDR2 is SYDVKM in the germline V gene. CDR3 length equals 12 residues. This chain's CDR3 is CASSSTGYGYTF. As DNA, the CDR3 is TGTGCCAGCAGTTCCACAGGCTATGGCTACACCTTC.

The J gene is TRBJ2-7, the V gene TRBV5-1, with a tentative D call TRBD1 (5 bases). The germline CDR1 and CDR2 sequences are SGHRS and YFSETQ. The V and J ends lost 4 bases and 2 bases respectively, with 10 bases between them. This CDR3 is built from 13 residues. The CDR3 protein is CASSEDNTYEQYF. DNA for the CDR3: TGCGCCAGCAGCGAGGACAACACCTACGAGCAGTACTTC.

V is TRBV11-3 and J is TRBJ2-7; 7 positions match TRBD2. In germline, CDR1 is SGHNT, CDR2 YENEEA. The length of the CDR3 is 14 residues. Germline trimming cut 4 bases from V and 6 bases from J; bases unmatched to any gene: 9. The CDR3 loop reads CASSSTPGGFEQYF. CDR3 sequence (DNA): TGTGCCAGCAGCTCTACCCCCGGGGGGTTCGAGCAGTACTTC.

The V and J genes are TRBV7-9 and TRBJ1-5; 7 nucleotides line up with TRBD1. Trimming cost V 8 bases and J 3 bases; bases outside gene matches: 1. The CDR3 extends over 12 amino acids. Germline values: CDR1 SEHNR, CDR2 FQNEAQ (reference sequence). The CDR3 loop is CASGTDNQPQHF. In DNA form, the CDR3 reads TGTGCCAGCGGGACAGACAATCAGCCCCAGCATTTT.

This chain uses TRBV7-9 with TRBJ2-6; D remains ambiguous. Germline CDR1 and CDR2: SEHNR and FQNEAQ (reference sequence). Deletions cut 5 bases from V and 3 bases from J, with 8 bases between. The CDR3 spans 14 residues. CDR3 nucleotides: TGTGCCAGCAGCAATCTAGTTGGGGCCAACGTCCTGACTTTC. Its translation is CASSNLVGANVLTF.

The chain recombines TRBV5-1 with TRBJ2-5; 9 nucleotides match TRBD2. Germline V gene sequence: CDR1 SGHRS, CDR2 YFSETQ. The CDR3 consists of 15 residues. The V gene end was trimmed by 4 bases and the J gene end by 5 bases; junction bases not matched to a gene: 9. The CDR3 spells CASSSNSGREETQYF. For the CDR3, the DNA is TGCGCCAGCAGCAGCAATAGCGGGAGAGAGGAGACCCAGTACTTC.

This clone was observed once. The chain employs TRBV27 and TRBJ2-1; 10 bases are shared with TRBD1. V trimming: 5 bases; J trimming: 6 bases; junction bases outside the gene matches: 10. The CDR3 sequence is 16 residues long. The V gene's germline CDR1 is MNHEY and CDR2 SMNVEV (reference sequence). The CDR3 DNA sequence: TGTGCCAGCAGTCCGACAACGGGACAGGGGAGCAATGAGCAGTTCTTC. Protein: CASSPTTGQGSNEQFF.

The rearrangement links TRBV3-1 (or the pseudogene TRBV3-2) to TRBJ2-1, with no clear D. Germline CDR1 is LGHDT and CDR2 is YNNKEL (reference sequence). V shed 11 bases and J shed 7 bases, with 9 bases lying between them. This CDR3 is built from 10 residues. This chain's CDR3 is CACPKNEQFF. CDR3 DNA: TGTGCCTGCCCTAAAAATGAGCAGTTCTTC.

The chain is built from TRBV7-2 and TRBJ2-6; TRBD1 might be the D (5 bases). CDR1 SGHTA and CDR2 FQGNSA come from the germline V gene. This CDR3 has 15 residues. Trimming pared 1 base from V and 9 bases from J, leaving 13 bases between. CDR3 protein: CASSLEGVTHNVLTF. The CDR3 bases are TGTGCCAGCAGCTTAGAAGGGGTAACCCACAACGTCCTGACTTTC.

The rearrangement joins TRBV5-1 to TRBJ2-2, with D tentatively TRBD2 (6 bases). Trimming took 6 bases from V and 7 from J, leaving 16 bases between them. This CDR3 has 14 residues. Germline V lookup: CDR1 SGHRS, CDR2 YFSETQ. The CDR3 nucleotides read TGCGCCAGCAATGGAGGGACCGGGATCGGGGAGCTGTTTTTT. Amino acids: CASNGGTGIGELFF.